The 32 T cell receptor beta chains below come from one sample, sequenced in a study of T cells in women clearing cervical HPV infection (dated by TCRdb to the late 2010s). Libraries were prepared through the immunoSEQ multiplex PCR assay. The clones in this table, taken by TCRdb from immuneACCESS, are in-frame only. Not every clone is retained; where verified, under half of the shortfall comes from an unresolved V gene, and the cause of the rest is unknown. The sample table gives 30,000 or so clones. The ten largest clones add up to 3.5% of the sample. Input material: blood buffy coat. These receptors all stem from a woman between 18 and 69 years old with a cervical HPV16 infection that either progressed to CIN3+ or cleared (not recorded which).

Concerning this clone: The read terminates 3 residues ahead of where the CDR3 ends, so the germline J gene completes it. The chain couples TRBV7-2 to TRBJ2-2, with a tentative D call TRBD1 (5 bases). V was clipped by 9 bases and J by 2 bases, with 13 bases between them. Germline V gives CDR1 SGHTA, CDR2 FQGNSA. There are 14 residues in the CDR3. CDR3 loop: CASLWGPNTGELFF. The CDR3 bases that were read are TGTGCCAGTCTATGGGGCCCCAACACCGGGGAG.

About this clone itself: Read coverage stops 3 residues before the CDR3 terminus; the germline J gene supplies the remainder. This chain uses TRBV2 with TRBJ2-7; tentative D call: TRBD2 (6 bases). Germline V lookup: CDR1 SNHLY, CDR2 FYNNEI. V lost 7 bases to trimming and J lost 6 bases, with 19 bases between them. This CDR3 is built from 14 residues. CDR3 DNA (partial): TGTGCCAGCACCGGGACTTCCTTCGCGGGCGAG. It is translated as CASTGTSFAGE. The entire CDR3 reads CASTGTSFAGEQYF.

Note on this clone: The read stops 3 residues short of the end of the CDR3; the missing end is completed from the germline J gene. The genes are TRBV20-1 and TRBJ2-5, with D possibly matching TRBD1 (5 bases). V dropped 2 bases and J dropped 5 bases, with 15 bases sitting between them. The CDR3 sequence is 14 residues long. Germline values: CDR1 DFQATT, CDR2 SNEGSKA (reference sequence). The sequenced part of the CDR3 DNA is TGCAGTGCTAGATTAAGCAGGGTTGGTGAGACC. Amino acid sequence: CSARLSRVGET. The whole CDR3 sequence is CSARLSRVGETQYF.

Comment on this clone: The sequence runs out 3 residues before the end of the CDR3; the remainder is reconstructed from the germline J gene. The J gene is TRBJ1-2, the V gene TRBV18, with 7 nucleotides matching TRBD1. The length of the CDR3 is 16 residues. Germline lookup yields CDR1 KGHSH and CDR2 LQKENI. The part of the CDR3 DNA that was read is TGTGCCAGCTCACCGGACTCTCAAGGGGGCCCGTACGGG. It specifies CASSPDSQGGPYG. The whole CDR3 reads CASSPDSQGGPYGYTF.

A note on this clone: The DNA ends 3 residues before the CDR3 does, and the rest of the CDR3 is filled in from the germline J gene. The chain joins TRBV5-4 to TRBJ2-5; TRBD1 aligns across 8 bases. CDR3 size: 16 residues. Trimming at V came to 4 bases and at J to 2 bases, leaving 10 bases not matched to a gene. CDR1 and CDR2 from the germline V gene are SGHNT and YYREEE (reference sequence). The covered CDR3 bases are TGTGCCAGCAGCGGCGGACAGGGTCGGGGGCAAGAGACC. This translates into CASSGGQGRGQET. The entire CDR3 protein reads CASSGGQGRGQETQYF.

About this clone: The read ends 3 residues before the CDR3 terminus; that terminus is restored from the germline J gene. This chain connects TRBV20-1 to TRBJ1-1, with a tentative D call TRBD1 (6 bases). This CDR3 is 14 amino acids long. V lost 3 bases to trimming and J lost 0 bases, with 11 bases between them. Germline CDR1 DFQATT, CDR2 SNEGSKA (reference sequence). CDR3 region: CSASKGHLNTEAFF. The CDR3 bases that were read are TGCAGTGCTAGCAAGGGACACCTGAACACTGAA.

In regard to this clone: The CDR3 extends 3 residues past the end of the read, so its final part is completed from the germline J gene. The J gene is TRBJ2-5, the V gene TRBV18; a weak D match, TRBD2 (5 bases). The CDR3 loop spans 14 amino acids. The ends were cut back, 1 base at V and 7 bases at J, with 13 bases in the middle. Germline-derived CDR1 and CDR2 are KGHSH and LQKENI. Partial CDR3 DNA: TGTGCCAGCTCACCACTAGGCAGTGAGGGGACC. Its translation: CASSPLGSEGT. The entire CDR3 reads CASSPLGSEGTQYF.

Points on this clone: The read halts 3 residues ahead of the CDR3 end, with the missing end drawn from the germline J gene. J is TRBJ2-3 and V is TRBV14; 8 bases agree with TRBD2. CDR1 and CDR2 (germline): SGHDN, FVKESK. This CDR3 has 16 amino acids. The trim removed 0 bases at V and 4 bases at J, leaving 6 bases unmatched. The sequenced CDR3 bases are TGTGCCAGCAGCCAAGATATAGCGGGACGTGCAGATACG. This codes for CASSQDIAGRADT. The whole CDR3 region reads CASSQDIAGRADTQYF.

Remarks on this clone: The read terminates 3 residues ahead of where the CDR3 ends, so the germline J gene completes it. The chain links TRBV20-1 to TRBJ2-1; 8 nucleotides line up with TRBD2. Germline CDR1 and CDR2: DFQATT and SNEGSKA (reference sequence). The CDR3 is made up of 16 amino acids. J gave up 2 bases and V 4 bases, and 10 bases lay outside the gene matches. The CDR3 DNA, read in part, is TGCAGTGCTATGGGGTTCGGGACTAGACCCTACAATGAG. Translated: CSAMGFGTRPYNE. The whole CDR3 sequence reads CSAMGFGTRPYNEQFF.

Comments on this clone: The CDR3 is cut off 3 residues early in the read; its end comes from the germline J gene. V and J are TRBV19 and TRBJ2-2, with 13 bases matching TRBD2. CDR3 size: 18 residues. In germline, CDR1 is LNHDA, CDR2 SQIVND (reference sequence). After removal of 6 bases from V and 4 bases from J, the junction contained 11 bases not matched to a gene. CDR3 region: CASRPLGTSGKGTGELFF. The CDR3 DNA, read in part, is TGTGCCAGTAGACCTCTCGGGACTAGCGGGAAGGGCACCGGGGAG.

Notes on this clone: The sequence runs out 3 residues before the end of the CDR3; the remainder is reconstructed from the germline J gene. V usage is TRBV7-2 and J usage is TRBJ2-2, with 10 bases aligning to TRBD2. V lost 3 bases, J lost 4 bases, and 2 bases stayed unmatched. This CDR3 has 15 residues. Germline V gene data show CDR1 as SGHTA and CDR2 as FQGNSA. The CDR3 DNA, read in part, is TGTGCCAGCAGCTTCGTAGCGGGAGGCACCGGGGAG. As protein: CASSFVAGGTGE. The full CDR3 protein reads CASSFVAGGTGELFF.

Remarks on this clone: The read is 3 residues too short to cover the CDR3 end, so that end is filled in from the germline J gene. V and J are TRBV7-9 and TRBJ2-2; D possibly corresponds to TRBD2 (7 bases). CDR3 size: 15 residues. V lost 5 bases, J lost 0 bases, and 10 bases lay in between. Germline CDR1 reads SEHNR; CDR2 reads FQNEAQ (reference sequence). CDR3 bases read: TGTGCCAGCAGCCTCGGGGGGCCGAACACCGGGGAG. Residues: CASSLGGPNTGE. The entire CDR3 protein is CASSLGGPNTGELFF.

Of note for this clone: The sequenced fragment ends 3 residues before the CDR3 boundary, so the rest is inferred from the germline J gene. The chain recombines TRBV7-2 with TRBJ1-5, with unresolved D. The CDR3 is made up of 15 amino acids. The ends were cut back, 1 base at V and 1 base at J, with 8 bases in the middle. CDR1 SGHTA and CDR2 FQGNSA come from the germline V gene. Here the CDR3 reads CASSLGAGSNQPQHF. Partial CDR3 DNA: TGTGCCAGCAGCTTAGGAGCAGGAAGCAATCAGCCC.

About this clone itself: The CDR3 goes on 3 residues after the read ends, and that part is filled in from the germline J gene. The chain couples TRBV6-2 or TRBV6-3 to TRBJ2-7; D not certain. The CDR3 extends over 14 amino acids. Trimming removed 5 bases at V and 0 bases at J, with 11 bases between. CDR1 is MNHEY and CDR2 is SVGEGT in the germline V gene. The CDR3: CASSLTLDSYEQYF. CDR3 DNA, as far as it was read: TGTGCCAGCAGTCTCACCTTAGACTCCTACGAG.

The covered CDR3 bases are TGCGCCAGCAGCTTGGGCCCGGGGGAGACAGATACC. It specifies CASSLGPGETDT. The CDR3 reads in full as CASSLGPGETDTQYF. V is TRBV5-1 and J is TRBJ2-5; possibly TRBD2 for D (6 bases). The read halts 3 residues ahead of the CDR3 end, with the missing end drawn from the germline J gene. In germline, CDR1 is SGHRS, CDR2 YFSETQ. This CDR3 is built from 15 residues.

The CDR3 sequence is CASSRNTDTYEQYF. Partial CDR3 DNA: TGTGCCAGCAGCCGAAATACGGACACCTACGAG. The chain joins TRBV7-8 to TRBJ2-7, with a possible D match to TRBD1 (5 bases). The read stops 3 residues short of the end of the CDR3; the missing end is completed from the germline J gene. The CDR3 is 14 residues long. Trimming left V 5 bases short and J 2 bases short, with 13 bases between. The V gene's germline CDR1 is SGHVS and CDR2 FQNEAQ. Variable domain in full (rest from reference TRBV7-8 and TRBJ2-7): GAGVSQSPRYKVAKRGQDVALRCDPISGHVSLFWYQQALGQGPEFLTYFQNEAQLDKSGLPSDRFFAERPEGSVSTLKIQRTQQEDSAVYLCASSRNTDTYEQYFGPGTRLTVT.

The part of the CDR3 DNA that was read is TGCAGTGCTAGAGTAGGGACAAACTCTGGAAACACC. Translated, it gives CSARVGTNSGNT. The full CDR3 reads CSARVGTNSGNTIYF. The rearrangement links TRBV20-1 to TRBJ1-3, with D maybe TRBD1 (6 bases). The read ends 3 residues early relative to the CDR3; the germline J gene fills the gap. V was cut by 1 base and J by 0 bases, with 10 bases left in between. CDR3 length: 15 amino acids. Germline CDR1 and CDR2: DFQATT and SNEGSKA (reference sequence).

Points on this clone: The read halts 3 residues ahead of the CDR3 end, with the missing end drawn from the germline J gene. The rearrangement joins TRBV12-5 to TRBJ2-1; TRBD2 agrees at 15 bases. This CDR3 has 21 residues. V dropped 2 bases and J dropped 3; count of bases not matched to a gene: 14. CDR1 and CDR2 from the germline V gene are LGHNT and FRNRAP. CDR3: CASGLNYGLAGGPPDYNEQFF. The DNA read from the CDR3 is TGTGCTAGTGGTTTGAACTACGGACTAGCGGGAGGGCCACCAGACTACAATGAG.

With respect to this clone: The read halts 3 residues ahead of the CDR3 end, with the missing end drawn from the germline J gene. The gene calls are TRBV10-3 and TRBJ2-7; 7 nucleotides agree with TRBD1. V lost 6 bases to trimming and J lost 2 bases; unmatched junction nucleotides: 4. Germline assignment: CDR1 ENHRY and CDR2 SYGVKD. The CDR3 spans 13 residues. CDR3 bases read: TGTGCCATCAGGGGACAGCCTCCCTACGAG. Its translation: CAIRGQPPYE. The whole CDR3 is CAIRGQPPYEQYF.

Comments on this clone: The CDR3 goes on 3 residues after the read ends, and that part is filled in from the germline J gene. The J gene is TRBJ2-5, the V gene TRBV11-2; D possibly corresponds to TRBD2 (5 bases). The germline V gene encodes CDR1 SGHAT and CDR2 FQNNGV. V dropped 1 base and J dropped 6 bases, with 12 bases sitting between them. This CDR3 contains 14 residues. CDR3 in amino acids: CASSLVASRKTQYF. CDR3 bases read: TGTGCCAGCAGCTTAGTGGCTAGCCGAAAGACC.

On this clone: Read data end 3 residues before the CDR3 end; the end is taken from the germline J gene. This chain joins TRBV20-1 and TRBJ1-2; D is uncertain. The CDR3 contains 15 residues. The germline V and J ends were trimmed by 0 bases and 4 bases, with 15 bases remaining between them. CDR1 is DFQATT and CDR2 is SNEGSKA in the germline V gene (reference sequence). The CDR3 sequence: CSARDFGGSSYGYTF. CDR3 DNA, as far as it was read: TGCAGTGCTAGAGATTTTGGCGGCTCTAGCTATGGC.

To note about this clone: The read ends 3 residues early relative to the CDR3; the germline J gene fills the gap. The V gene is TRBV18, the J gene TRBJ2-3; no clear D. The CDR3 covers 14 residues. Per the germline V gene, CDR1 is KGHSH and CDR2 is LQKENI. V was cut by 0 bases and J by 5 bases, with 9 bases left in between. CDR3 loop: CASSPPASGDTQYF. CDR3 DNA (partial): TGTGCCAGCTCACCACCTGCTAGTGGAGATACG. Full variable domain (outside the CDR3, taken from reference TRBV18 and TRBJ2-3): NAGVMQNPRHLVRRRGQEARLRCSPMKGHSHVYWYRQLPEEGLKFMVYLQKENIIDESGMPKERFSAEFPKEGPSILRIQQVVRGDSAAYFCASSPPASGDTQYFGPGTRLTVL.

Comment on this clone: Read sequence stops 3 residues before the CDR3 end, and the germline J gene provides the missing end. The J gene is TRBJ2-7, the V gene TRBV19, with 10 bases identical to TRBD2. Trimming at V came to 4 bases and at J to 6 bases, leaving 15 bases not matched to a gene. Germline loops: CDR1 LNHDA, CDR2 SQIVND (reference sequence). The CDR3 contains 17 residues. This CDR3 reads CASSRGAGGPGQGEQYF. CDR3 DNA (partial): TGTGCCAGTAGTAGAGGAGCGGGAGGGCCCGGCCAGGGCGAG. The variable domain in full, with the rest retrieved from reference TRBV19 and TRBJ2-7, is DGGITQSPKYLFRKEGQNVTLSCEQNLNHDAMYWYRQDPGQGLRLIYYSQIVNDFQKGDIAEGYSVSREKKESFPLTVTSAQKNPTAFYLCASSRGAGGPGQGEQYFGPGTRLTVT.

The CDR3: CASSSRTGIPDTQYF. Partial CDR3 DNA: TGTGCCAGCAGCTCTCGGACAGGGATCCCAGATACG. The rearrangement links TRBV7-2 to TRBJ2-3, with TRBD1 matching over 8 bases. The CDR3 end is not reached by the read, which stops 3 residues before it; the germline J gene fills it in. Germline V lookup: CDR1 SGHTA, CDR2 FQGNSA. The CDR3 covers 15 residues. V was pared by 4 bases and J by 4 bases, with 7 bases of the junction left unmatched.

Concerning this clone: The read ends 3 residues shy of where the CDR3 ends; the end is completed using the germline J gene. The chain combines TRBV2 with TRBJ1-2; no clear D gene. V lost 3 bases to trimming and J lost 3 bases, with 11 bases between them. The CDR3 is 14 amino acids. Germline lookup yields CDR1 SNHLY and CDR2 FYNNEI. Partial CDR3 DNA: TGTGCCAGCAGTGAGAGGTCCCAGGACTATGGC. Translated: CASSERSQDYG. The CDR3 reads in full as CASSERSQDYGYTF.

This chain's CDR3 is CASSGGTSGLYNEQFF. The part of the CDR3 DNA that was read is TGCGCCAGCAGCGGGGGGACTAGCGGGCTTTACAATGAG. The chain joins TRBV5-1 to TRBJ2-1; 12 nucleotides agree with TRBD2. The observed sequence ends 3 residues before the CDR3 terminus, with the missing tail filled in from the germline J gene. V lost 4 bases, J lost 4 bases, and 6 bases stayed unmatched. Germline assignment: CDR1 SGHRS and CDR2 YFSETQ. CDR3 length: 16 residues.

Concerning this clone: The sequence runs out 3 residues before the end of the CDR3; the remainder is reconstructed from the germline J gene. This rearrangement joins TRBV2 to TRBJ2-1; a possible D gene is TRBD1 (5 bases). The CDR3 consists of 18 residues. CDR1 SNHLY and CDR2 FYNNEI come from the germline V gene. V was clipped by 1 base and J by 7 bases, with 23 bases between them. CDR3 DNA, as far as it was read: TGTGCCAGCAGTGAAGTGGGTGGTGGGGCAACGCGGTTGAATGAG. It yields the protein CASSEVGGGATRLNE. The full CDR3 protein is CASSEVGGGATRLNEQFF.

Turning to this clone: Read sequence stops 3 residues before the CDR3 end, and the germline J gene provides the missing end. This chain joins TRBV2 and TRBJ2-2, with TRBD2 matching 13 bases. The germline V gene has CDR1 SNHLY and CDR2 FYNNEI. Trimming took 4 bases from V and 5 from J; bases not matched to a gene: 4. The CDR3 has 16 amino acids. The CDR3: CASSGTSGRWTGELFF. Partial CDR3 DNA: TGTGCCAGCAGTGGGACTAGCGGGAGATGGACCGGGGAG.

A word on this clone: The observed sequence ends 3 residues before the CDR3 terminus, with the missing tail filled in from the germline J gene. This chain connects TRBV14 to TRBJ2-2; D perhaps matches TRBD1 (6 bases). The CDR3 totals 14 residues. CDR1 and CDR2 (germline): SGHDN, FVKESK. The CDR3 loop reads CASSQELGHEKLFF. The part of the CDR3 DNA that was read is TGTGCCAGCAGCCAAGAGTTGGGACATGAAAAG.

Concerning this clone: From the germline J gene comes the end of the CDR3, since the read stops 3 residues before it. The chain employs TRBV30 and TRBJ1-1, with D possibly being TRBD1 (5 bases). Deletions cut 2 bases from V and 1 base from J, with 14 bases between. Germline V lookup: CDR1 GTSNPN, CDR2 SVGIG (reference sequence). CDR3 length: 15 residues. CDR3 loop: CAWSPLRGRNTEAFF. CDR3 bases read: TGTGCCTGGAGTCCCCTTAGGGGCCGGAACACTGAA.

With regard to this clone: Coverage ceases 3 residues before the CDR3 finishes, and the germline J gene fills in the end. V and J are TRBV7-9 and TRBJ1-2; D uncertain. Trimming took 8 bases from V and 7 from J, leaving 20 bases between them. This CDR3 is built from 14 residues. Germline values: CDR1 SEHNR, CDR2 FQNEAQ (reference sequence). The DNA read from the CDR3 is TGTGCCAGCGCCGGGTCCGATAAGCTCGGTGGC. The encoded protein is CASAGSDKLGG. The entire CDR3 is CASAGSDKLGGYTF.

Worth noting for this clone: The sequence runs out 3 residues before the end of the CDR3; the remainder is reconstructed from the germline J gene. The rearrangement uses TRBV7-2 and TRBJ2-5; 8 bases fit TRBD2. The CDR3 runs to 15 residues. The ends lost 8 bases at V and 2 bases at J; junction bases unmatched: 10. Germline V gives CDR1 SGHTA, CDR2 FQGNSA. CDR3 bases read: TGTGCCAGCGCCTCCGGGACTAGAACGCAAGAGACC. This codes for CASASGTRTQET. The full CDR3 reads CASASGTRTQETQYF.